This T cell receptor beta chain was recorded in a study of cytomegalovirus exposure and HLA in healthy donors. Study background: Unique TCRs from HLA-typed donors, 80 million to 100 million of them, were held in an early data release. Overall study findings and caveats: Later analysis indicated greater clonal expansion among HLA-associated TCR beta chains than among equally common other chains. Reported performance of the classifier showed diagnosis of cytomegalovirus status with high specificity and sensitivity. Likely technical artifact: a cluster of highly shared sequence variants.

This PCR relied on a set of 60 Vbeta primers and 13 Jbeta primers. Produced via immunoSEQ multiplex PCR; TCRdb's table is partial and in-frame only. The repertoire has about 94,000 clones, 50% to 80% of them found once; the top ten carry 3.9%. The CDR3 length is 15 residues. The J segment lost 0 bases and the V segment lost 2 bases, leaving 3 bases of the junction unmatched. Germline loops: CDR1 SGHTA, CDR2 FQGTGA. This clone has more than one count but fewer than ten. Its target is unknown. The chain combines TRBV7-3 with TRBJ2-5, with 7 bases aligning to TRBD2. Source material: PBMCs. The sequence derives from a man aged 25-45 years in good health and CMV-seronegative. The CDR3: CASSLAGGYQETQYF. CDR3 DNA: TGTGCCAGCAGCTTAGCCGGGGGGTACCAAGAGACCCAGTACTTC. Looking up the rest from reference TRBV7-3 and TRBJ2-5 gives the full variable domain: GAGVSQTPSNKVTEKGKYVELRCDPISGHTALYWYRQSLGQGPEFLIYFQGTGAADDSGLPNDRFFAVRPEGSVSTLKIQRTERGDSAVYLCASSLAGGYQETQYFGPGTRLLVL.